Each of the 19 T cell receptor beta chains below was sequenced from the same sample in a study of vaccination and CD4 T cells after COVID-19. Treatment of the sample: 10-day PBMC culture with coronavirus spike peptide pools or control peptides (ViraFEST assay). These TCRs' antigens remain unknown. Oncomine TCR Beta short-read sequencing was applied to DNA from cultured CD4+ T cells. TCRdb re-analysed the PCR reads in MiXCR, keeping a single row per CDR3 protein. The sample has approximately 9,000 distinct CDR3 sequences; 66% are singletons. The sequencing sample was made of CD4+ T cells from blood, cultured in vitro. The source is a human donor who had recovered from COVID-19.

The V gene is TRBV6-1, the J gene TRBJ1-2, with D perhaps matching TRBD1 (5 bases). The CDR3 length is 13 residues. V lost 8 bases and J lost 3, with 13 bases in between. Germline V gene data show CDR1 as MNHNS and CDR2 as SASEGT. The DNA of the CDR3 is TGTGCCAGCCGGGGGGACGGCGACTATGGCTACACCTTC. It yields the protein CASRGDGDYGYTF.

The rearrangement joins TRBV20-1 to TRBJ2-2, with D possibly being TRBD1 or TRBD2 (6 bases each). This CDR3 spans 13 amino acids. CDR1 and CDR2 (germline): DFQATT, SNEGSKA (reference sequence). V dropped 0 bases and J dropped 8 bases, with 10 bases sitting between them. This chain's CDR3 is CSARDRGLGELFF. In DNA, the CDR3 is TGCAGTGCTAGAGATCGGGGGCTGGGGGAGCTGTTTTTT.

This rearrangement joins TRBV19 to TRBJ1-2, with TRBD1 matching 10 bases. Germline V lookup: CDR1 LNHDA, CDR2 SQIVND (reference sequence). Trimming at V came to 5 bases and at J to 7 bases, leaving 7 bases not matched to a gene. This CDR3 has 14 residues. CDR3 amino acids: CASSSRQGAFGYTF. CDR3 in DNA: TGTGCCAGTAGTTCTAGACAGGGGGCATTTGGCTACACCTTC.

The J gene is TRBJ1-4, the V gene TRBV6-1; no clear D gene. The CDR3 is 13 residues long. Trimming shortened V by 3 bases and J by 6 bases, and 8 bases separated the two germline ends. The germline CDR1 and CDR2 sequences are MNHNS and SASEGT. For the CDR3, the DNA is TGTGCCAGCAGTGACCTTTCCTATGAAAAACTGTTTTTT. Residues: CASSDLSYEKLFF.

V is TRBV20-1 and J is TRBJ1-3; 11 bases fit TRBD1. The V segment lost 6 bases and the J segment 2 bases; nucleotides outside the gene matches: 3. The CDR3 has 14 residues. Looked up from germline, CDR1 is DFQATT and CDR2 is SNEGSKA (reference sequence). The CDR3 DNA is TGCAGTGCCGGACAGGGGGCAGCTGGAAACACCATATATTTT. This codes for CSAGQGAAGNTIYF.

The rearrangement links TRBV6-2 or TRBV6-3 to TRBJ1-5; D is uncertain. This CDR3 comprises 14 residues. With 4 bases removed from V and 0 bases from J, the gap between germline ends came to 7 bases. Germline CDR1 and CDR2: MNHEY and SVGEGT. In nucleotides, the CDR3 is TGTGCCAGCAGTTTACTTTATAGCAATCAGCCCCAGCATTTT. Its protein product is CASSLLYSNQPQHF.

V and J are TRBV5-1 and TRBJ1-6; D call uncertain. CDR1 is SGHRS and CDR2 is YFSETQ in the germline V gene. The V end was cut by 1 base, the J end by 5 bases, with 19 bases between. There are 18 residues in the CDR3. The CDR3 reads CASSLSTRSATNNSPLHF. In DNA, the CDR3 is TGCGCCAGCAGCTTGTCTACGAGGAGTGCGACCAATAATTCACCCCTCCACTTT.

The chain is built from TRBV6-5 and TRBJ2-3; weak D call: TRBD2 (5 bases). Germline V gene data show CDR1 as MNHEY and CDR2 as SVGAGI. V dropped 2 bases and J dropped 3 bases, with 12 bases sitting between them. CDR3 length equals 15 residues. The CDR3 loop reads CASSYDGVRTDTQYF. For the CDR3, the DNA is TGTGCCAGCAGTTACGACGGGGTTAGAACAGATACGCAGTATTTT.

The gene calls are TRBV28 and TRBJ2-7, with a possible D match to TRBD1 (6 bases). The CDR3 is 14 residues long. Trimming took 9 bases from V and 0 from J, leaving 15 bases between them. Germline values: CDR1 MDHEN, CDR2 SYDVKM. The CDR3 spells CARPGAATSYEQYF. Written as DNA, the CDR3 is TGTGCCAGACCAGGGGCGGCGACCTCCTACGAGCAGTACTTC.

The gene calls are TRBV12-3 or TRBV12-4 and TRBJ2-7; D unresolved. V dropped 5 bases and J dropped 1 base, with 12 bases sitting between them. The CDR3 is 14 amino acids. The CDR3 nucleotides read TGTGCCAGCAGTCTAAACAGTGGTTCCTACGAGCAGTACTTC. This gives the protein CASSLNSGSYEQYF.

This clonotype came up a few times. The chain links TRBV20-1 to TRBJ1-6; D uncertain. Deletions cut 6 bases from V and 5 bases from J, with 14 bases between. CDR1 DFQATT and CDR2 SNEGSKA come from the germline V gene (reference sequence). The CDR3 covers 14 residues. The CDR3 DNA reads as TGCAGTGCCGTGGCGGGGTCTAATAATTCACCCCTCCACTTT. This gives the protein CSAVAGSNNSPLHF.

The chain links TRBV6-1 to TRBJ1-1; D is unresolved. The CDR3 is 13 amino acids. Germline CDR1 and CDR2: MNHNS and SASEGT. V was trimmed by 1 base and J by 8 bases, leaving 11 bases between them. In DNA form, the CDR3 reads TGTGCCAGCAGTGAAGGGTACATGCGGGAAGCTTTCTTT. Encoded protein: CASSEGYMREAFF.

The chain recombines TRBV20-1 with TRBJ2-3; 8 bases are a match to TRBD1. V dropped 5 bases and J dropped 0; count of bases not matched to a gene: 4. CDR1 DFQATT and CDR2 SNEGSKA come from the germline V gene (reference sequence). The CDR3 length is 14 residues. CDR3 region: CSARRTGSTDTQYF. The DNA of the CDR3 is TGCAGTGCTCGAAGGACAGGGAGCACAGATACGCAGTATTTT.

In this sample, this clonotype turned up a few times. The genes are TRBV2 and TRBJ1-2; D is ambiguous. V was pared by 6 bases and J by 2 bases, with 10 bases between. CDR1 and CDR2 from the germline V gene are SNHLY and FYNNEI. The CDR3 runs 13 residues. DNA of the CDR3: TGTGCCAGCAGCACGACGGAGAACTATGGCTACACCTTC. Translated: CASSTTENYGYTF.

The rearrangement joins TRBV7-9 to TRBJ2-7, with 9 nucleotides matching TRBD1. The V gene's germline CDR1 is SEHNR and CDR2 FQNEAQ (reference sequence). V was pared by 1 base and J by 1 base, with 5 bases of the junction left unmatched. The CDR3 loop spans 16 amino acids. This chain's CDR3 is CASSLGWTGDSYEQYF. CDR3 in DNA: TGTGCCAGCAGCTTAGGCTGGACAGGGGATTCCTACGAGCAGTACTTC.

The chain combines TRBV6-5 with TRBJ2-2; D might be TRBD1 (6 bases). Trimming took 4 bases from V and 4 from J, leaving 10 bases between them. The CDR3 spans 14 residues. Per the germline V gene, CDR1 is MNHEY and CDR2 is SVGAGI. The CDR3 DNA sequence: TGTGCCAGCAGTTCACAGGGAAGCACCGGGGAGCTGTTTTTT. Translated, it gives CASSSQGSTGELFF.

This clonotype was observed a few times. CDR3 sequence: CASGGSYEQYF. CDR3 nucleotide sequence: TGTGCTAGTGGAGGATCCTACGAGCAGTACTTC. This rearrangement joins TRBV12-5 to TRBJ2-7; D is uncertain. Between the trimmed V and J ends, which lost 6 bases and 1 base, there was a span of 4 bases. Germline V gives CDR1 LGHNT, CDR2 FRNRAP. This CDR3 has 11 amino acids.

The chain employs TRBV7-9 and TRBJ2-3; either TRBD1 or TRBD2 may fit D (6 bases each). V lost 5 bases to trimming and J lost 0 bases, with 9 bases between them. The CDR3 is made up of 14 amino acids. Germline assignment: CDR1 SEHNR and CDR2 FQNEAQ (reference sequence). The CDR3 nucleotides are TGTGCCAGCAGCCGGGGGCTGAGCACAGATACGCAGTATTTT. Amino acid sequence: CASSRGLSTDTQYF.

The V and J genes are TRBV30 and TRBJ1-3; no firm D call. There are 12 residues in the CDR3. Germline CDR1 is GTSNPN and CDR2 is SVGIG (reference sequence). Trimming took 6 bases from V and 2 from J, leaving 8 bases between them. CDR3 in amino acids: CACGVTGNTIYF. DNA of the CDR3: TGTGCCTGCGGGGTAACTGGAAACACCATATATTTT.